This T cell receptor beta chain emerged from a study of cytomegalovirus exposure and HLA in healthy donors. Study-wide results and limits: Usually a TCR sequence was rare, but some public TCRs were found in many donors. Sequencing depth roughly uniform across donors was assumed in presence/absence analyses. Because they were indistinguishable, some V segments, including TRBV6-2 and TRBV6-3, were excluded.

In the case of this clone: Its antigen is unidentified.

This CDR3 is 12 amino acids long. With 4 bases removed from V and 3 bases from J, the gap between germline ends came to 7 bases. Looked up from germline, CDR1 is MNHNS and CDR2 is SASEGT. This PCR relied on a set of 60 Vbeta primers and 13 Jbeta primers. The repertoire was sequenced with immunoSEQ multiplex PCR; TCRdb's copy has only in-frame clones and lacks some. The sample includes approximately 51,000 clones, 81% of them seen just once. The V gene is TRBV6-1, the J gene TRBJ2-7, with a possible D match to TRBD1 (5 bases). The sequencing sample was made of PBMCs. This TCR was sampled from a boy between 10 and 17 years old in good health and CMV-seropositive. The CDR3 region is CASSGDSYEQYF. The CDR3, as DNA: TGTGCCAGCAGTGGTGACAGCTACGAGCAGTACTTC.